Below, 24 T cell receptor beta chains from the same sample are listed, as sequenced in a study of blood T cell repertoires in COVID-19. The data were produced by immunoSEQ multiplex PCR, yet TCRdb's version contains in-frame clones alone and is incomplete. The repertoire holds tens of thousands of clones, 80% to 90% seen once, with approximately 45% in the top ten. Sequenced: peripheral blood. The receptors were gathered from a woman aged 55-75 years with COVID-19, enrolled during active disease.

The chain uses TRBV14 and TRBJ2-1; TRBD2 matches 14 bases. This CDR3 region has 21 residues. Losses at the gene ends were 4 bases for V and 4 bases for J; bases not matched to a gene: 18. CDR1 SGHDN and CDR2 FVKESK come from the germline V gene. The CDR3 DNA is TGTGCCAGCAGCCTTACTCCGGGACAGGGGACTAGCGGGGGACTTTACAATGAGCAGTTCTTC. It is translated as CASSLTPGQGTSGGLYNEQFF.

This clone was detected only a few times. V is TRBV5-5 and J is TRBJ1-2, with 8 bases fitting TRBD1. The CDR3 has 15 residues. Germline assignment: CDR1 SGHKS and CDR2 YYEKEE (reference sequence). The V and J ends lost 4 bases and 5 bases, in that order; junction bases with no gene match: 10. The CDR3 sequence: CASSILGQGEYGYTF. CDR3 coding DNA: TGTGCCAGCAGCATCCTTGGACAGGGAGAATATGGCTACACCTTC.

The chain links TRBV29-1 to TRBJ1-1; tentatively, D is TRBD1 (5 bases). The CDR3 has 11 amino acids. Trimming removed 7 bases at V and 7 bases at J, with 13 bases between. Germline CDR1 reads SQVTM; CDR2 reads ANQGSEA. CDR3 bases: TGCAGCGCCGAGGAGGGGCTTGAAGCTTTCTTT. This codes for CSAEEGLEAFF.

The chain employs TRBV18 and TRBJ2-7; D is uncertain. V was shortened by 0 bases and J by 7 bases, with 7 bases between the two germline ends. The CDR3 covers 12 residues. Looked up from germline, CDR1 is KGHSH and CDR2 is LQKENI. CDR3 region: CASSPPSREQYF. The CDR3 DNA reads as TGTGCCAGCTCACCACCGAGCAGGGAGCAGTACTTC. Full variable domain (rest looked up from reference TRBV18 and TRBJ2-7): NAGVMQNPRHLVRRRGQEARLRCSPMKGHSHVYWYRQLPEEGLKFMVYLQKENIIDESGMPKERFSAEFPKEGPSILRIQQVVRGDSAAYFCASSPPSREQYFGPGTRLTVT.

The V gene is TRBV28, the J gene TRBJ2-7; the match to TRBD2 covers 9 bases. The CDR3 sequence is 13 residues long. With 8 bases clipped from V and 6 bases from J, the junction kept 8 bases outside the gene matches. Germline CDR1 is MDHEN and CDR2 is SYDVKM. CDR3 nucleotide sequence: TGTGCCAGCCACCCTAGCGGGGCCGGCGAGCAGTACTTC. Amino acids: CASHPSGAGEQYF.

The chain links TRBV3-1 (or the pseudogene TRBV3-2) to TRBJ2-4; no clear D gene. Germline-derived CDR1 and CDR2 are LGHDT and YNNKEL (reference sequence). The CDR3 is 13 residues long. Trimming removed 2 bases from V and 7 bases from J, with 9 bases in between. The CDR3: CASSQSNMNIQYF. In nucleotides, the CDR3 is TGTGCCAGCAGCCAATCAAACATGAACATTCAGTACTTC.

The V gene is TRBV19, the J gene TRBJ1-5; TRBD1 matches 8 bases. Germline-derived CDR1 and CDR2 are LNHDA and SQIVND (reference sequence). This CDR3 spans 17 amino acids. J was trimmed by 0 bases and V by 7 bases; bases with no gene match: 11. The CDR3 is CASTRTGPYYSNQPQHF. CDR3 bases: TGTGCCAGTACCAGGACAGGGCCATACTATAGCAATCAGCCCCAGCATTTT.

A remark on this clone: Other DNA sequences from this sample encode an identical CDR3 as well. The genes are TRBV7-2 and TRBJ1-2; a weak D match, TRBD1 (6 bases). V lost 3 bases and J 6 bases, leaving 8 bases between the germline ends. Germline V gene sequence: CDR1 SGHTA, CDR2 FQGNSA. This CDR3 contains 12 residues. The CDR3 region has the DNA TGTGCCAGCAGCTTTCGGACAGATGGCTACACCTTC. Translated: CASSFRTDGYTF. Full variable domain (missing parts from reference TRBV7-2 and TRBJ1-2): GAGVSQSPSNKVTEKGKDVELRCDPISGHTALYWYRQSLGQGLEFLIYFQGNSAPDKSGLPSDRFSAERTGGSVSTLTIQRTQQEDSAVYLCASSFRTDGYTFGSGTRLTVV.

The chain joins TRBV10-3 to TRBJ2-4, with D possibly TRBD1 on 7 matching bases. With 2 bases removed from V and 6 bases from J, the gap between germline ends came to 14 bases. There are 15 residues in the CDR3. The germline V gene has CDR1 ENHRY and CDR2 SYGVKD. CDR3 loop: CAISEPQGGGNIQYF. In DNA form, the CDR3 reads TGTGCCATCAGTGAGCCCCAGGGGGGCGGAAACATTCAGTACTTC.

The chain carries TRBV19 and TRBJ2-7, with 11 nucleotides matching TRBD1. Germline CDR1 is LNHDA and CDR2 is SQIVND (reference sequence). CDR3 length: 14 amino acids. Trimming took 3 bases from V and 6 from J; bases not matched to a gene: 4. CDR3 coding DNA: TGTGCCAGTAGTATTCGTGGGACAGGGGGCGAGCAGTACTTC. This translates into CASSIRGTGGEQYF.

This rearrangement joins TRBV2 to TRBJ1-6, with TRBD1 matching over 8 bases. Germline V lookup: CDR1 SNHLY, CDR2 FYNNEI. V lost 5 bases, J lost 10 bases, and 7 bases stayed unmatched. CDR3 length equals 14 residues. CDR3 in amino acids: CASSSTGGRSPLHF. CDR3 nucleotide sequence: TGTGCCAGCAGTTCAACAGGGGGTCGGTCACCCCTCCACTTT.

In this sample, this clone turned up once. V is TRBV5-1 and J is TRBJ2-1; TRBD1 agrees at 7 bases. Trimming removed 0 bases from V and 5 bases from J; junction bases left unmatched: 8. The CDR3 runs to 16 residues. Germline-derived CDR1 and CDR2 are SGHRS and YFSETQ. CDR3: CASSLGGTEKHNEQFF. The CDR3 region has the DNA TGCGCCAGCAGCTTGGGTGGGACAGAAAAACACAATGAGCAGTTCTTC.

The chain employs TRBV6-6 and TRBJ1-4; 9 bases are a match to TRBD1. CDR1 is MNHNY and CDR2 is SVGAGI in the germline V gene (reference sequence). The CDR3 totals 16 residues. The V gene end was trimmed by 2 bases and the J gene end by 6 bases; junction bases not matched to a gene: 7. CDR3 sequence: CASSYTSGQGYEKLFF. The CDR3 DNA follows: TGTGCCAGCAGTTACACTTCGGGACAGGGTTATGAAAAACTGTTTTTT.

V usage is TRBV27 and J usage is TRBJ2-7; no reliable D call. With 0 bases removed from V and 0 bases from J, the gap between germline ends came to 12 bases. The CDR3 is 16 amino acids. Germline-derived CDR1 and CDR2 are MNHEY and SMNVEV (reference sequence). CDR3 amino acids: CASSLSISVSSYEQYF. The DNA of the CDR3 is TGTGCCAGCAGTTTATCGATTTCGGTTAGCTCCTACGAGCAGTACTTC.

V gene TRBV6-5 combines with J gene TRBJ1-5; no definite D call. CDR3 length equals 15 residues. The germline V gene has CDR1 MNHEY and CDR2 SVGAGI. With 7 bases removed from V and 7 bases from J, the gap between germline ends came to 20 bases. The chain's CDR3 is CASTSVVTVWQPQHF. In DNA form, the CDR3 reads TGTGCCAGCACGTCGGTAGTAACAGTGTGGCAGCCCCAGCATTTT.

The chain carries TRBV13 and TRBJ2-3; 9 bases fit TRBD1. The CDR3 length is 17 residues. The junction had 11 bases not matched to a gene; V was cut back by 3 bases and J by 4 bases. Germline values: CDR1 PRHDT, CDR2 FYEKMQ (reference sequence). The CDR3 loop reads CASSFADRGQGADTQYF. CDR3 nucleotide sequence: TGTGCCAGCAGCTTCGCGGACAGGGGCCAGGGGGCAGATACGCAGTATTTT.

The V and J genes are TRBV27 and TRBJ2-7; D call uncertain. From germline, CDR1 is MNHEY and CDR2 SMNVEV (reference sequence). Trimming pared 8 bases from V and 8 bases from J, leaving 13 bases between. This CDR3 is built from 11 residues. This CDR3 reads CASVKPGQQYF. The CDR3 DNA reads as TGTGCCAGCGTTAAACCCGGTCAGCAGTACTTC.

V is TRBV19 and J is TRBJ1-1; 12 bases map to TRBD1. This CDR3 has 14 amino acids. The V gene's germline CDR1 is LNHDA and CDR2 SQIVND (reference sequence). V lost 7 bases and J lost 8; bases outside the gene matches: 8. CDR3 residues: CASMITGQGAEAFF. The CDR3 nucleotides read TGTGCCAGTATGATCACGGGACAGGGGGCCGAAGCTTTCTTT.

V and J are TRBV9 and TRBJ2-1, with D possibly being TRBD1 (6 bases). Germline V gene sequence: CDR1 SGDLS, CDR2 YYNGEE. The CDR3 loop spans 15 amino acids. V lost 2 bases to trimming and J lost 4 bases, with 13 bases between them. The CDR3 DNA reads as TGTGCCAGCAGCGTCACGACAGGAAATTACAATGAGCAGTTCTTC. This codes for CASSVTTGNYNEQFF. Looking up the rest from reference TRBV9 and TRBJ2-1 gives the full variable domain: DSGVTQTPKHLITATGQRVTLRCSPRSGDLSVYWYQQSLDQGLQFLIQYYNGEERAKGNILERFSAQQFPDLHSELNLSSLELGDSALYFCASSVTTGNYNEQFFGPGTRLTVL.

This chain uses TRBV29-1 with TRBJ1-2; TRBD1 matches 8 bases. V was clipped by 2 bases and J by 8 bases; unmatched bases: 4. CDR1 is SQVTM, CDR2 ANQGSEA, per germline. The CDR3 length is 12 residues. CDR3 sequence (DNA): TGCAGCGTTGAACGGACAGGGCGCGGCTACACCTTC. This encodes CSVERTGRGYTF.

The chain couples TRBV5-5 to TRBJ1-2, with D tentatively TRBD1 (6 bases). Germline V gene data show CDR1 as SGHKS and CDR2 as YYEKEE (reference sequence). V lost 4 bases and J 8 bases, leaving 18 bases between the germline ends. The CDR3 spans 14 residues. CDR3 region: CASSPHRALGGYTF. The CDR3 coding sequence is TGTGCCAGCAGCCCCCACAGGGCCCTCGGGGGCTACACCTTC. The complete variable domain, with remaining parts taken from reference TRBV5-5 and TRBJ1-2, reads DAGVTQSPTHLIKTRGQQVTLRCSPISGHKSVSWYQQVLGQGPQFIFQYYEKEERGRGNFPDRFSARQFPNYSSELNVNALLLGDSALYLCASSPHRALGGYTFGSGTRLTVV.

The chain is built from TRBV5-6 and TRBJ1-3; 10 nucleotides line up with TRBD1. With 4 bases clipped from V and 2 bases from J, the junction kept 9 bases outside the gene matches. CDR3 length: 17 amino acids. The V gene's germline CDR1 is SGHDT and CDR2 YYEEEE. The chain's CDR3 is CASSDPGQGTAGNTIYF. For the CDR3, the DNA is TGTGCCAGCAGCGACCCGGGACAGGGGACGGCTGGAAACACCATATATTTT.

The V gene is TRBV3-1 (or the pseudogene TRBV3-2), the J gene TRBJ1-3, with D unclear. The germline V and J ends were trimmed by 3 bases and 8 bases, with 11 bases remaining between them. The CDR3 extends over 13 amino acids. CDR1 LGHDT and CDR2 YNNKEL come from the germline V gene (reference sequence). The CDR3, as DNA: TGTGCCAGCAGCCAGGAGTCTGTGGACACCATATATTTT. Its translation is CASSQESVDTIYF.

Here the CDR3 DNA reads TGTGCCAGCTCACCAGGAACAGCTACTTCCTACGAGCAGTACTTC. Translated, it gives CASSPGTATSYEQYF. The J gene is TRBJ2-7, the V gene TRBV18; D not certain. Looked up from germline, CDR1 is KGHSH and CDR2 is LQKENI. The CDR3 contains 15 residues. Between the trimmed V and J ends, which lost 2 bases and 1 base, there was a span of 12 bases.